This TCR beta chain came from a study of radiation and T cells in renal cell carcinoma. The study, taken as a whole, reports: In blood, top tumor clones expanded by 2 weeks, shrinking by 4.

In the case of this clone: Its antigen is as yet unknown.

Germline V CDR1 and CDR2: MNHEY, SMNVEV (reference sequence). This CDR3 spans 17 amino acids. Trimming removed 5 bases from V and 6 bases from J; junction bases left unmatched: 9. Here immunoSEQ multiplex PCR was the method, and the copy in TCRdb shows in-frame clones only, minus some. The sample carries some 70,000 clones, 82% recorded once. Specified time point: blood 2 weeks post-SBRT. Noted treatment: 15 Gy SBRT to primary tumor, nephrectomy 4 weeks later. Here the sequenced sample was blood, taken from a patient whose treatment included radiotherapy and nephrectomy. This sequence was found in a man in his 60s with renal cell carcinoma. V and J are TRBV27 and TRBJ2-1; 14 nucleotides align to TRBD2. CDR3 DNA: TGTGCCAGCAGTCTCAGGGGACTAGCGGGAGCGAGCAATGAGCAGTTCTTC. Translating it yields CASSLRGLAGASNEQFF.